The rows below give T cell receptor beta chains drawn from one sample of a study of blood T cell repertoires in COVID-19. The table came from immunoSEQ multiplex PCR; TCRdb's copy has only in-frame clones and leaves some out. This sample has fewer than 200,000 clones, with around 83% found just once. Sequences were obtained from PBMCs or T cells enriched from blood (not recorded which). These TCRs come from a woman aged 45-59 years in a cohort exposed to, infected with or recovered from COVID-19 (not recorded which). Each CDR3 is given with its conserved first and last residue. Each record gives: V gene, J gene, D gene, clone size, CDR3 DNA, CDR3 protein. D genes are given only for firm matches. Clone size is given for some rows only: seen once, a few or many times, or a class if the clone is expanded.

v_gene: TRBV6-5
j_gene: TRBJ1-2
d_gene: -
abundance: -
CDR3nt: TGTGCCAGTACCGGGGTCGGCTATGGCTACACCTTC
CDR3aa: CASTGVGYGYTF

v_gene: TRBV4-2
j_gene: TRBJ1-5
d_gene: -
abundance: few
CDR3nt: TGTGCCAGCAGCCAAGGAGTGTCAGGGGACAATCAGCCCCAGCATTTT
CDR3aa: CASSQGVSGDNQPQHF

v_gene: TRBV5-1
j_gene: TRBJ1-1
d_gene: -
abundance: few
CDR3nt: TGCGCCAGCAGCTTGGGACAGTCGAACACTGAAGCTTTCTTT
CDR3aa: CASSLGQSNTEAFF

v_gene: TRBV4-1
j_gene: TRBJ2-7
d_gene: TRBD1
abundance: -
CDR3nt: TGCGCCAGCAGCCGCTGGACAGGGTCCAACGAGCAGTACTTC
CDR3aa: CASSRWTGSNEQYF

v_gene: TRBV28
j_gene: TRBJ1-2
d_gene: -
abundance: -
CDR3nt: TGTGCCAGCAGTTTCGGGGGAGGCTATGGCTACACCTTC
CDR3aa: CASSFGGGYGYTF

v_gene: TRBV5-6
j_gene: TRBJ2-7
d_gene: TRBD1
abundance: -
CDR3nt: TGTGCCAGCAGCTCCAACTGGGGACAGAGCCGCTCCTACGAGCAGTACTTC
CDR3aa: CASSSNWGQSRSYEQYF

v_gene: TRBV7-9
j_gene: TRBJ2-7
d_gene: -
abundance: -
CDR3nt: TGTGCCAGCAGCTTAGTCTCGAGGTACGAGCAGTACTTC
CDR3aa: CASSLVSRYEQYF

v_gene: TRBV30
j_gene: TRBJ1-1
d_gene: -
abundance: -
CDR3nt: TGTGCCTGCAACAAAATTCGCGGCGCTGAAGCTTTCTTT
CDR3aa: CACNKIRGAEAFF

v_gene: TRBV25-1
j_gene: TRBJ2-2
d_gene: -
abundance: once
CDR3nt: TGTGCCAGCAGTGAACACAACGGGGAGCTGTTTTTT
CDR3aa: CASSEHNGELFF

v_gene: TRBV30
j_gene: TRBJ1-2
d_gene: -
abundance: once
CDR3nt: TGTGCCTGGAGTGGCAGGGCACCTTATGGCTACACCTTC
CDR3aa: CAWSGRAPYGYTF

v_gene: TRBV28
j_gene: TRBJ1-5
d_gene: TRBD1
abundance: -
CDR3nt: TGTGCCAGCAGTCCGATGACAGGGGCTAACAATCAGCCCCAGCATTTT
CDR3aa: CASSPMTGANNQPQHF

v_gene: TRBV5-1
j_gene: TRBJ2-7
d_gene: TRBD1
abundance: -
CDR3nt: TGCGCCAGCAGCTTCGGGACAGGGCCCTACGAGCAGTACTTC
CDR3aa: CASSFGTGPYEQYF

v_gene: TRBV5-1
j_gene: TRBJ2-7
d_gene: TRBD1
abundance: few
CDR3nt: TGCGCCAGCAGACCACTTGTTAATTCTGGACAGGGGGGCAGCGAGCAGTACTTC
CDR3aa: CASRPLVNSGQGGSEQYF

v_gene: TRBV6-2/TRBV6-3
j_gene: TRBJ2-1
d_gene: -
abundance: once
CDR3nt: TGTGCCAGCAGTTACTCTGCTAGCGAGGCCTCCTACAATGAGCAGTTCTTC
CDR3aa: CASSYSASEASYNEQFF

v_gene: TRBV3-1/TRBV3-2
j_gene: TRBJ2-1
d_gene: -
abundance: few
CDR3nt: TGTGCCAGCAGCCAAGAGAGGTTCTCCTACAATGAGCAGTTCTTC
CDR3aa: CASSQERFSYNEQFF

v_gene: TRBV7-2
j_gene: TRBJ2-3
d_gene: -
abundance: -
CDR3nt: TGTGCCAGCAGCTTAATCCAGGGCCCAGATACGCAGTATTTT
CDR3aa: CASSLIQGPDTQYF

v_gene: TRBV9
j_gene: TRBJ2-7
d_gene: -
abundance: -
CDR3nt: TGTGCCAGCAGCGTAGCTGGGGGACACTTCTACGAGCAGTACTTC
CDR3aa: CASSVAGGHFYEQYF

v_gene: TRBV7-6
j_gene: TRBJ2-3
d_gene: TRBD2
abundance: -
CDR3nt: TGTGCCAGCAGCCAGAACCCCGTCGGGGGGATAGGGGCAGATACGCAGTATTTT
CDR3aa: CASSQNPVGGIGADTQYF

v_gene: TRBV15
j_gene: TRBJ1-4
d_gene: TRBD1
abundance: -
CDR3nt: TGTGCCACCGACCCGGGGACAGGGGGTAATGAAAAACTGTTTTTT
CDR3aa: CATDPGTGGNEKLFF

v_gene: TRBV6-1
j_gene: TRBJ1-6
d_gene: -
abundance: -
CDR3nt: TGTGCCAGCAGTGAATTCTGGACAGATAGGTATAATTCACCCCTCCACTTT
CDR3aa: CASSEFWTDRYNSPLHF

v_gene: TRBV18
j_gene: TRBJ1-5
d_gene: -
abundance: -
CDR3nt: TGTGCCAGCTCCCAACTGGGCAATCAGCCCCAGCATTTT
CDR3aa: CASSQLGNQPQHF

v_gene: TRBV3-1/TRBV3-2
j_gene: TRBJ2-7
d_gene: TRBD1
abundance: -
CDR3nt: TGTGCCAGCAGCCATGGACAGGGTTCGGACGAGCAGTACTTC
CDR3aa: CASSHGQGSDEQYF

v_gene: TRBV7-9
j_gene: TRBJ1-4
d_gene: -
abundance: few
CDR3nt: TGTGCCAGCAGCCCGATGAAGGGGGATGAAAAACTGTTTTTT
CDR3aa: CASSPMKGDEKLFF

v_gene: TRBV5-1
j_gene: TRBJ2-5
d_gene: -
abundance: -
CDR3nt: TGCGCCAGCAGCCTCCCAGGGGTAGAGACCCAGTACTTC
CDR3aa: CASSLPGVETQYF

v_gene: TRBV9
j_gene: TRBJ1-2
d_gene: -
abundance: -
CDR3nt: TGTGCCAGCAGCCCTTTGACAGAATATGGCTATGGCTACACCTTC
CDR3aa: CASSPLTEYGYGYTF

v_gene: TRBV28
j_gene: TRBJ1-5
d_gene: -
abundance: -
CDR3nt: TGTGCCAGCAGTTTGGCTCATCAGCCCCAGCATTTT
CDR3aa: CASSLAHQPQHF

v_gene: TRBV10-2
j_gene: TRBJ1-1
d_gene: TRBD1
abundance: -
CDR3nt: TGCGCCAGCAGTGCCAACAGGGGACGCGGTGAAGCTTTCTTT
CDR3aa: CASSANRGRGEAFF

v_gene: TRBV11-3
j_gene: TRBJ1-1
d_gene: -
abundance: -
CDR3nt: TGTGCCAGCAGCTTAGGAGGGCTCAACACTGAAGCTTTCTTT
CDR3aa: CASSLGGLNTEAFF

v_gene: TRBV2
j_gene: TRBJ1-1
d_gene: -
abundance: -
CDR3nt: TGTGCCAGCGCGTCCCAGGGCCAGAACACTGAAGCTTTCTTT
CDR3aa: CASASQGQNTEAFF

v_gene: TRBV10-3
j_gene: TRBJ2-3
d_gene: TRBD2
abundance: once
CDR3nt: TGTGCCATCAGTGAGTCGAAACTAGCGGGAGGAGATACGCAGTATTTT
CDR3aa: CAISESKLAGGDTQYF

v_gene: TRBV11-2
j_gene: TRBJ2-7
d_gene: TRBD2
abundance: -
CDR3nt: TGTGCCAGCAGCCTTAGCGGGAGGGACCTATACGAGCAGTACTTC
CDR3aa: CASSLSGRDLYEQYF

v_gene: TRBV19
j_gene: TRBJ1-1
d_gene: -
abundance: -
CDR3nt: TGTGCCAGTAGTATAACCTGGAGGAACACTGAAGCTTTCTTT
CDR3aa: CASSITWRNTEAFF

v_gene: TRBV9
j_gene: TRBJ2-3
d_gene: TRBD1
abundance: -
CDR3nt: TGTGCCAGCAGCGTGGGACAGGGGCCCACAGATACGCAGTATTTT
CDR3aa: CASSVGQGPTDTQYF

v_gene: TRBV25-1
j_gene: TRBJ2-5
d_gene: -
abundance: -
CDR3nt: TGTGCCAGCAGTCCCCGGGGAGAGACCCAGTACTTC
CDR3aa: CASSPRGETQYF

v_gene: TRBV6-2/TRBV6-3
j_gene: TRBJ1-5
d_gene: -
abundance: once
CDR3nt: TGTGCCAGCAGTCACGGGCAGCCCCAGCATTTT
CDR3aa: CASSHGQPQHF

v_gene: TRBV5-5
j_gene: TRBJ1-2
d_gene: TRBD1
abundance: -
CDR3nt: TGTGCCAGCAGCTTGCGGGGACCGGGACAGAGCCGTGTTGATGGCTACACCTTC
CDR3aa: CASSLRGPGQSRVDGYTF

v_gene: TRBV27
j_gene: TRBJ2-7
d_gene: TRBD2
abundance: -
CDR3nt: TGTGCCAGCAGTTTACTAGCTAGCGGGAGTTCCTACGAGCAGTACTTC
CDR3aa: CASSLLASGSSYEQYF

v_gene: TRBV19
j_gene: TRBJ2-1
d_gene: -
abundance: -
CDR3nt: TGTGCCAGTAGTGTGAGACAGTACAATGAGCAGTTCTTC
CDR3aa: CASSVRQYNEQFF

v_gene: TRBV7-2
j_gene: TRBJ1-1
d_gene: TRBD1
abundance: -
CDR3nt: TGTGCCAGCAGCTCGGGACAGACGAGCACTGAAGCTTTCTTT
CDR3aa: CASSSGQTSTEAFF

v_gene: TRBV2
j_gene: TRBJ1-1
d_gene: -
abundance: -
CDR3nt: TGTGCCAGCAGTGTTAGGGGAATAGGGAACACTGAAGCTTTCTTT
CDR3aa: CASSVRGIGNTEAFF

v_gene: TRBV9
j_gene: TRBJ1-5
d_gene: -
abundance: -
CDR3nt: TGTGCCAGCAGCGCCACTGGAGTCGGCAATCAGCCCCAGCATTTT
CDR3aa: CASSATGVGNQPQHF

v_gene: TRBV5-6
j_gene: TRBJ2-3
d_gene: TRBD2
abundance: -
CDR3nt: TGTGCCAGCAGCCCGTACCAGATAGCGGGGGCCCGGGATACGCAGTATTTT
CDR3aa: CASSPYQIAGARDTQYF

v_gene: TRBV29-1
j_gene: TRBJ1-1
d_gene: TRBD1
abundance: -
CDR3nt: TGCAGCGTCATAGGGGACAGGGGAAGATCTGAAGCTTTCTTT
CDR3aa: CSVIGDRGRSEAFF

v_gene: TRBV12-3/TRBV12-4
j_gene: TRBJ1-1
d_gene: -
abundance: -
CDR3nt: TGTGCCAGCAGTACGGGGGGCGCGGGAGAAGCTTTCTTT
CDR3aa: CASSTGGAGEAFF

v_gene: TRBV9
j_gene: TRBJ2-5
d_gene: TRBD1
abundance: -
CDR3nt: TGTGCCAGCAGCCCCCGGTCCGGGACAGGGGGAGAGACCCAGTACTTC
CDR3aa: CASSPRSGTGGETQYF

v_gene: TRBV28
j_gene: TRBJ2-1
d_gene: TRBD2
abundance: -
CDR3nt: TGTGCCAGCAGAATCCCAGGGACTAGCGGGCACAATGAGCAGTTCTTC
CDR3aa: CASRIPGTSGHNEQFF

v_gene: TRBV19
j_gene: TRBJ1-5
d_gene: TRBD1
abundance: -
CDR3nt: TGTGCCAGTAGTGCGCCAAGACAGGGGGCAGATAATCAGCCCCAGCATTTT
CDR3aa: CASSAPRQGADNQPQHF

v_gene: TRBV11-1
j_gene: TRBJ2-7
d_gene: TRBD2
abundance: -
CDR3nt: TGTGCCAGCAGCTTAGACCTAGCGGGGGGAATATACGAGCAGTACTTC
CDR3aa: CASSLDLAGGIYEQYF

v_gene: TRBV7-3
j_gene: TRBJ1-5
d_gene: TRBD1
abundance: -
CDR3nt: TGTGCCAGCAGCTTATGTTCAGGGGGAGTGGTGGCCCAGCATTTT
CDR3aa: CASSLCSGGVVAQHF

v_gene: TRBV28
j_gene: TRBJ2-7
d_gene: TRBD1
abundance: few
CDR3nt: TGTGCCAGCAGCGCGACAGGGGGCTCCCTCGAGCAGTACTTC
CDR3aa: CASSATGGSLEQYF

v_gene: TRBV24-1
j_gene: TRBJ2-1
d_gene: TRBD2
abundance: -
CDR3nt: TGTGCCACCAGTGATTTGCGAGCGGGAGGCCTCTCCACTTACAATGAGCAGTTCTTC
CDR3aa: CATSDLRAGGLSTYNEQFF

v_gene: TRBV7-9
j_gene: TRBJ1-5
d_gene: TRBD1
abundance: -
CDR3nt: TGTGCCAGCAGCTTAGGGACAGGGGGCGGTGAGCAGCCCCAGCATTTT
CDR3aa: CASSLGTGGGEQPQHF

v_gene: TRBV5-1
j_gene: TRBJ1-2
d_gene: -
abundance: -
CDR3nt: TGCGCCAGCAGCTTGGGAACGGTGGGGGCGCATGGCTACACCTTC
CDR3aa: CASSLGTVGAHGYTF

v_gene: TRBV30
j_gene: TRBJ2-1
d_gene: TRBD1
abundance: -
CDR3nt: TGTGCCTGGAGACGGACAGGGGGTCGTTACAATGAGCAGTTCTTC
CDR3aa: CAWRRTGGRYNEQFF